This paragraph reports one T cell receptor (beta chain). Its antigen is currently not known. No quality values exist for individual bases; no much larger clone is one base distant. These data belong to a study of chemoradiotherapy in HPV16-positive cancers (dated by TCRdb to about 2022). Concerning the study at large: Using functional T-cell assays on cells from a couple of HPV16-positive patients, the researchers defined candidate HPV-specific T-cell clones and common TCR motifs. The study asked whether T-cell immunity against the HPV oncoproteins E6 and E7 changes during chemoradiotherapy and whether it affects survival. TCR repertoires from some 90 patients with HPV-related cancers were then used to track the candidate HPV-specific TCRs and motifs.

Repertoires were sampled repeatedly over the course of chemoradiotherapy, so clonal expansion could be followed in the tumor microenvironment. V and J lose 4 bases and 0 bases, and a span of 11 bases separates them. From its cysteine to its phenylalanine, the CDR3 spans 15 amino acids. Of all the DNA, just the CDR3 is kept, 45 bases in frame from base 1. The germline V gene encodes CDR1 SGHVS and CDR2 FNYEAQ. Library generation was performed with the immunoSEQ multiplex PCR assay. In its TCRdb copy, this immuneACCESS table keeps in-frame sequences only and misses some clones. Where compared with another copy, unresolved V genes explain less than half of these, and the others have no known cause. This sample is represented by 30,000 to 50,000 clones; approximately 73% of them were singletons. The biggest ten clones account for roughly 5% of the sample. General conclusions and limits of the study: Expansion of candidate HPV-specific clones and E7-related TCR motifs was observed in the tumor microenvironment during treatment, whereas no such expansion was observed for non-HPV-specific T cells. The functional definition of HPV-specific T cells was derived from only two HPV16-positive patients, and the survival association was reported for HPV16-positive patients. Improved recurrence-free survival in HPV16-positive patients was associated with expansion of HPV-responsive T cells during chemoradiotherapy.

Sequencing used blood, obtained from a patient who underwent chemoradiotherapy. This chain joins TRBV7-6 to TRBJ2-3; possibly the D gene is TRBD1, per 5 matching bases. The sequence was collected from a human donor with HPV-associated anogenital cancer. The CDR3 corresponds to CASSYKTASTDTQYF. The nucleotides are TGTGCCAGCAGCTACAAGACAGCGAGCACAGATACGCAGTATTTT. The entire variable domain, with the stretches around the CDR3 drawn from the reference TRBV7-6 and TRBJ2-3 proteins, is GAGVSQSPRYKVTKRGQDVALRCDPISGHVSLYWYRQALGQGPEFLTYFNYEAQQDKSGLPNDRFSAERPEGSISTLTIQRTEQRDSAMYRCASSYKTASTDTQYFGPGTRLTVL.